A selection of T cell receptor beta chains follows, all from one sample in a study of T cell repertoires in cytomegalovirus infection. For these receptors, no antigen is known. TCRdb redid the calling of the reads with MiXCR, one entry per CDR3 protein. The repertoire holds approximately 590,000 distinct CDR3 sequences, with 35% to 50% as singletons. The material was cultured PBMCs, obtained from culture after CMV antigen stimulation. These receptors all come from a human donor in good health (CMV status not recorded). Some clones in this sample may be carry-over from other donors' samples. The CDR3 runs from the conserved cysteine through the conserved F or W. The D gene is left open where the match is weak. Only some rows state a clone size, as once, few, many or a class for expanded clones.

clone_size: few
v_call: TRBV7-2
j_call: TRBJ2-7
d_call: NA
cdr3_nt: TGTGCCAGCAGCTTGACAGTGAACTACTACGAGCAGTACTTC
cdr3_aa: CASSLTVNYYEQYF

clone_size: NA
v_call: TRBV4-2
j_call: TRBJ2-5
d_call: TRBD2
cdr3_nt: TGTGCCAGCAGCCAAGAGGGGACTAGCGCGGAGACCCAGTACTTC
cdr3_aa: CASSQEGTSAETQYF

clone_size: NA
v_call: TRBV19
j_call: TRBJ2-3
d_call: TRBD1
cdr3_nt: TGTGCCAGTAGTATGGCTGGGACAGGGGCAGATACGCAGTATTTT
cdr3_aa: CASSMAGTGADTQYF

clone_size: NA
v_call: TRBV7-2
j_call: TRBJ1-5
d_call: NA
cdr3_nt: TGTGCCAGCAGCCTAAGACACCGAGTAACCCCGTATCAGCCCCAGCATTTT
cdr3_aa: CASSLRHRVTPYQPQHF

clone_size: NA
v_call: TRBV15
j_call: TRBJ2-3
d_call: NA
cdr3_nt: TGTGCCACCAGCAGAGATTATCGGGGAGATACGCAGTATTTT
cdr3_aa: CATSRDYRGDTQYF

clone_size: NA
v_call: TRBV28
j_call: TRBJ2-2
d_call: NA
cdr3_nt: TGTGCCAGCAGTTTAAGTATCCGGGGGGAGCTGTTTTTT
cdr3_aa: CASSLSIRGELFF

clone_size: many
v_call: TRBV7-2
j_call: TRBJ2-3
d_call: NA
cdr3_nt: TGTGCCAGCAGCCCGAGCTGGTTTAGAGATACGCAGTATTTT
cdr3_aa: CASSPSWFRDTQYF

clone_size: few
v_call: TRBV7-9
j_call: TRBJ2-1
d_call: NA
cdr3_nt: TGTGCCAGCAGCTTAGAGGCCGCATACAATGAGCAGTTCTTC
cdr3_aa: CASSLEAAYNEQFF

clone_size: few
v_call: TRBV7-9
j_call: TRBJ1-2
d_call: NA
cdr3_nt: TGTGCCAGCAGTTATGGCCGACAGCACTATGGCTACACCTTC
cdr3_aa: CASSYGRQHYGYTF

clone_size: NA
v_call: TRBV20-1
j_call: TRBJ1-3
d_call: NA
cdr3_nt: TGCAGTGCTAGAGATCTTAGGGAACCGGGAAACACCATATATTTT
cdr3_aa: CSARDLREPGNTIYF

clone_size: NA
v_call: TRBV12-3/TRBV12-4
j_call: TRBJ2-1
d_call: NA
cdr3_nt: TGTGCCAGCAGTTTAGCCCCATCCTTCTCCTACAATGAGCAGTTCTTC
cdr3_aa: CASSLAPSFSYNEQFF

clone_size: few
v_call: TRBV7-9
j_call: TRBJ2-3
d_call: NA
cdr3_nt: TGTGCCAGCAGCACGTCGGGCGTCAAAGATACGCAGTATTTT
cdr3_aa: CASSTSGVKDTQYF

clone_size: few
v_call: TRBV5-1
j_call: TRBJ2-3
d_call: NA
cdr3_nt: TGCGCCAGCAGCTTCTCTCCGGGACGAGTTGCAGATACGCAGTATTTT
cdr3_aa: CASSFSPGRVADTQYF

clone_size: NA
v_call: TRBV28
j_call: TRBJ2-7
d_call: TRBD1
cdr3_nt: TGTGCCAGCAGTAGACAGGGGGCGACCTACGAGCAGTACTTC
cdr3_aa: CASSRQGATYEQYF

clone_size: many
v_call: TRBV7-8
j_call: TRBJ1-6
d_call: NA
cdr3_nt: TGTGCCAGCAGCTTAGTGCTGAATTCACCCCTCCACTTT
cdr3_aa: CASSLVLNSPLHF

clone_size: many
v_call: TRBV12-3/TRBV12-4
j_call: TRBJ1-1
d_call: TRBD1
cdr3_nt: TGTGCCAGCAGGCTGACAGGGGGCGCGCGGGGGAACACTGAAGCTTTCTTT
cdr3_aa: CASRLTGGARGNTEAFF

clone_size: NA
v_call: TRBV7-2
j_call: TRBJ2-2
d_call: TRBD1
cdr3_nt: TGTGCCAGCAGCCTCCCGGACAGGGGGCCGTACCCCTCGAACACCGGGGAGCTGTTTTTT
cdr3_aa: CASSLPDRGPYPSNTGELFF

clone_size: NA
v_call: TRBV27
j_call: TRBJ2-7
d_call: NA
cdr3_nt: TGTGCCAGCGCCAGACCGAGCTCCTACGAGCAGTACTTC
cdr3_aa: CASARPSSYEQYF

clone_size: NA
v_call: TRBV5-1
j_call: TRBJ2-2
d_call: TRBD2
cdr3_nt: TGCGCCAGCAGCCCCCTAGAGCGGGGGCGGAACGGGGAGCTGTTTTTT
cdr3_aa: CASSPLERGRNGELFF

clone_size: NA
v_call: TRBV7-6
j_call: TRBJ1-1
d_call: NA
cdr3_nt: TGTGCCAGCACCCCGTGGGCCGAGAGGGGCAGGAACACTGAAGCTTTCTTT
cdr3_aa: CASTPWAERGRNTEAFF

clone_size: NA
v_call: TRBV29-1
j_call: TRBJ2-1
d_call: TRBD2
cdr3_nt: TGCAGCGGTACCGGGAGGGAGGGTAAGGAAGACTTCTTC
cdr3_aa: CSGTGREGKEDFF

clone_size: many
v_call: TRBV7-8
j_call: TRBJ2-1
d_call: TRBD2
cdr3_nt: TGTGCCAGCCTACGTTCCCTAACCGGGACTAGCGGGAGGAATGAGCAGTTCTTC
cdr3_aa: CASLRSLTGTSGRNEQFF

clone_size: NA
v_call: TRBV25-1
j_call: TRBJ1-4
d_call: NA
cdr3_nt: TGTGCCAGCAGTGATGGAAGTGTGGGAAATGAAAAACCGTTTTTT
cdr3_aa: CASSDGSVGNEKPFF

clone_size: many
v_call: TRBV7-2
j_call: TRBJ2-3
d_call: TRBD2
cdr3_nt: TGTGCCAGCAGCTTACGACTAGCGGGGGGGACCGGAACAGATACGCAGTATTTT
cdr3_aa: CASSLRLAGGTGTDTQYF

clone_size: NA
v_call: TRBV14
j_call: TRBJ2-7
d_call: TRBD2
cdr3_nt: TGTGCCAGCAGCCAAGGTTTGGGGACTAGAGGTATCTACGAGCAGTACTTC
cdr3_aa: CASSQGLGTRGIYEQYF

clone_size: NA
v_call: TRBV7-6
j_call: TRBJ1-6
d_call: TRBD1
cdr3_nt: TGTGCCAGCAGCCCCAGGGGGCAGACACCCCTCCACTTT
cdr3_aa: CASSPRGQTPLHF

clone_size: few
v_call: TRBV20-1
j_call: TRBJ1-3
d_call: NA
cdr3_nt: TGCAGTGCTCGAGCCTCTGGAAACACCATATATTTT
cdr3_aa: CSARASGNTIYF

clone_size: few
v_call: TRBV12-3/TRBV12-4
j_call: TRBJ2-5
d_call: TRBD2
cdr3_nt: TGTGCCAGCAGTTTGTTCTGGGTTAGCGGGCGATCTTTACAACCTCAAGAGACCCAGTACTTC
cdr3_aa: CASSLFWVSGRSLQPQETQYF

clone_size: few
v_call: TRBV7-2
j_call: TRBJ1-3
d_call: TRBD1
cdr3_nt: TGTGCCAGCAGCCAGGACAGGGCTGGAAACACCATATATTTT
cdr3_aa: CASSQDRAGNTIYF

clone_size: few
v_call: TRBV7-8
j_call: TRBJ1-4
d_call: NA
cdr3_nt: TGTGCCAGCAGCCCATTCCGCGTTCGCTGGTGGGAAAAACTGTTTTTT
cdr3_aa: CASSPFRVRWWEKLFF

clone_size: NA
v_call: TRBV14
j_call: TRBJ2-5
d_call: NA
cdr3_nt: TGTGCCAGCAGCCAAGGATATTCCGGGGGCCCGAGAGAGACCCAGTACTTC
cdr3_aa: CASSQGYSGGPRETQYF

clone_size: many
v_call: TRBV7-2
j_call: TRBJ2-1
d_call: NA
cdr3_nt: TGTGCCAGCACCTTTGACGGAAATGAGCAGTTCTTC
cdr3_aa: CASTFDGNEQFF

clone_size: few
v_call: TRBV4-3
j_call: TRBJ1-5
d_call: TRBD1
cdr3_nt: TGCGCCAGCAGCCAAGACGTAGGACAGGGTAGCCAGCCCCAGCATTTT
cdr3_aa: CASSQDVGQGSQPQHF

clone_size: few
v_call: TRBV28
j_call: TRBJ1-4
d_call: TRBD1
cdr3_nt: TGTGCCAGCAGTTTTCCCCGGGACAGGATTTTTTCACGAACTAATGAAAAACTGTTTTTT
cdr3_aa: CASSFPRDRIFSRTNEKLFF

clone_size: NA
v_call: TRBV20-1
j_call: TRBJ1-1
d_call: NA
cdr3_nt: TGCAGTGCTAGTCCCGATCCAAGGTCCATGAACACTGAAGCTTTCTTT
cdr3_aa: CSASPDPRSMNTEAFF

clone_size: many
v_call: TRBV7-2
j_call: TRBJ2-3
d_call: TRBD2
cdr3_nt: TGTGCCAGCACCGAACGCCGGGGGGGCGTAAATACGCAGTATTTT
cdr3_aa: CASTERRGGVNTQYF

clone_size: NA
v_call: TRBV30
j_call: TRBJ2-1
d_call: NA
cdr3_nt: TGTGCCTGGACCCCTCACCGGGTGGAGCAGTTCTTC
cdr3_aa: CAWTPHRVEQFF

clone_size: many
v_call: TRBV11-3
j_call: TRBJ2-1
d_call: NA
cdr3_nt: TGTGCCAGCTCCCCGGGTAGCAACAATGAGCAGTTCTTC
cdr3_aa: CASSPGSNNEQFF